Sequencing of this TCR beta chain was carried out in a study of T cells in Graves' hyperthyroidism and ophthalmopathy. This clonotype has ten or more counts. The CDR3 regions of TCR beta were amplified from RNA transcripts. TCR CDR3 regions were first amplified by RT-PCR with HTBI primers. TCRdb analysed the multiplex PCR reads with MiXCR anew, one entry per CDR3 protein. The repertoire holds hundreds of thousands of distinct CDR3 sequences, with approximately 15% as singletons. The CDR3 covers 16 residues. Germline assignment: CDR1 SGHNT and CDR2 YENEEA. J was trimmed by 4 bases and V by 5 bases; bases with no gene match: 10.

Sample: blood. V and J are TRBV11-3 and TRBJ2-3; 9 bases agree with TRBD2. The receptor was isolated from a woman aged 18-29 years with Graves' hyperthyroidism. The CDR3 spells CASSHKLAGEADTQYF. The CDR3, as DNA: TGTGCCAGCAGCCATAAGTTAGCGGGAGAAGCAGATACGCAGTATTTT.